This entry concerns a single T cell receptor beta chain. The sample comes from a study of blood T cell repertoires in COVID-19. Overall study context: Collection of acute and convalescent COVID-19 samples took place in the United States, Italy and Spain. T cells, B-cell-depleted T cells, or PBMCs supplied cDNA or gDNA.

V gave up 4 bases and J gave up 0 bases; unmatched junction bases: 3. Germline V gene sequence: CDR1 MNHEY, CDR2 SMNVEV (reference sequence). This CDR3 has 14 amino acids. As processed by the authors: How many nucleated cells were present was estimated from reference gene primer amplification. Profiling relied on immunoSEQ multiplex PCR, and the TCRdb table lists in-frame clones only, not all of them. The V and J calls and clone size come from that table; D and trimming were worked out from the DNA. The profile shows approximately 120,000 clones, around 81% of them singletons. This sequence joins TRBV27 and TRBJ2-7; 7 bases map to TRBD2. Sequenced material: peripheral blood. The TCR originated in a human donor in a cohort sampled during active or convalescent COVID-19. The CDR3: CASSSRDYSYEQYF. Written as DNA, the CDR3 is TGTGCCAGCAGTTCCCGGGACTACTCCTACGAGCAGTACTTC.